A single sample gave rise to the 24 T cell receptor beta chains below, sequenced in a study of blood T cell repertoires in COVID-19 (dated by TCRdb to 2019 to 2021). The library was obtained by the immunoSEQ multiplex PCR assay. TCRdb mirrors the immuneACCESS table, restricted to in-frame sequences. Some clones are absent from its copies; in checked studies, under half trace to an unresolved V gene, and the reason for the others is unknown. Within this sample are 40,000 to 55,000 clones, with about 82% of them counted one time only. The ten biggest clones cover around 15% of the sample. Material: peripheral blood. The source is a human donor in a cohort sampled during active COVID-19.

This clone was counted once. V and J are TRBV7-3 and TRBJ1-1, with D possibly matching TRBD1 (6 bases). The V gene's germline CDR1 is SGHTA and CDR2 FQGTGA. Trimming cost V 1 base and J 4 bases, with 7 bases left between them. CDR3 length: 13 amino acids. CDR3 amino acids: CASSLRGGTEAFF. CDR3 DNA sequence: TGTGCCAGCAGCTTAAGAGGGGGCACTGAAGCTTTCTTT.

The chain is built from TRBV20-1 and TRBJ2-7; 8 bases are shared with TRBD2. This CDR3 is built from 15 residues. The V gene's germline CDR1 is DFQATT and CDR2 SNEGSKA (reference sequence). V lost 3 bases and J lost 1; bases outside the gene matches: 8. CDR3 loop: CSASQRREDSYEQYF. The CDR3 coding sequence is TGCAGTGCTAGTCAGCGGCGGGAGGATTCCTACGAGCAGTACTTC.

This clone was counted between two and nine times. The gene calls are TRBV11-3 and TRBJ2-7; D might be TRBD1 (5 bases). This CDR3 is 18 amino acids long. The germline V gene encodes CDR1 SGHNT and CDR2 YENEEA. The ends were cut back, 0 bases at V and 2 bases at J, with 20 bases in the middle. CDR3 region: CASSLDRTHQGAPYEQYF. CDR3 bases: TGTGCCAGCAGCTTAGATCGAACACATCAAGGGGCGCCCTACGAGCAGTACTTC.

V gene TRBV6-5 combines with J gene TRBJ1-5, with a tentative D call TRBD1 (6 bases). The CDR3 spans 13 residues. Germline loops: CDR1 MNHEY, CDR2 SVGAGI. Deletions cut 10 bases from V and 4 bases from J, with 14 bases between. The DNA for the CDR3 is TGTGCCATCGCAGGGGCAGGGAATCAGCCCCAGCATTTT. Its translation: CAIAGAGNQPQHF.

V gene TRBV24-1 combines with J gene TRBJ2-1, with a possible D match to TRBD2 (5 bases). Looked up from germline, CDR1 is KGHDR and CDR2 is SFDVKD. This CDR3 is built from 14 residues. With 3 bases removed from V and 5 bases from J, the gap between germline ends came to 10 bases. This CDR3 reads CATSDPGEHNEQFF. The CDR3 region has the DNA TGTGCCACCAGTGATCCCGGGGAGCACAATGAGCAGTTCTTC.

The chain employs TRBV7-6 and TRBJ1-4, with 7 bases identical to TRBD1. The CDR3 is 17 amino acids. The J segment lost 3 bases and the V segment lost 1 base, leaving 8 bases of the junction unmatched. Germline CDR1 is SGHVS and CDR2 is FNYEAQ. CDR3 region: CASSLEVGQGANEKLFF. The DNA of the CDR3 is TGTGCCAGCAGCTTAGAAGTCGGTCAGGGGGCTAATGAAAAACTGTTTTTT.

The CDR3, as DNA: TGTGCCATCAGTGAGTCCGGACAGGCAGGGGCCAACGTCCTGACTTTC. Translating it yields CAISESGQAGANVLTF. The gene calls are TRBV10-3 and TRBJ2-6; 7 bases fit TRBD1. The CDR3 loop spans 16 amino acids. From germline, CDR1 is ENHRY and CDR2 SYGVKD. J was trimmed by 4 bases and V by 0 bases; bases with no gene match: 3.

J is TRBJ2-7 and V is TRBV11-2, with TRBD2 matching over 15 bases. The trim removed 4 bases at V and 2 bases at J, leaving 12 bases unmatched. CDR3 length: 19 amino acids. Germline values: CDR1 SGHAT, CDR2 FQNNGV. CDR3 amino acids: CASSSDIGLAGGRAYEQYF. Written as DNA, the CDR3 is TGTGCCAGCAGCTCCGACATTGGACTAGCGGGAGGGAGGGCCTACGAGCAGTACTTC.

V and J are TRBV11-2 and TRBJ2-1; 9 nucleotides line up with TRBD1. Germline trimming cut 2 bases from V and 5 bases from J; bases unmatched to any gene: 7. This CDR3 is 16 amino acids long. CDR1 and CDR2 from the germline V gene are SGHAT and FQNNGV. The CDR3 DNA sequence: TGTGCCAGCAGCTTATTTTCGACAGGGGGTCACAATGAGCAGTTCTTC. Translated, it gives CASSLFSTGGHNEQFF.

This clone was observed once. The chain recombines TRBV7-9 with TRBJ1-2; D is ambiguous. Germline V CDR1 and CDR2: SEHNR, FQNEAQ (reference sequence). The CDR3 has 11 residues. The V end was cut by 1 base, the J end by 8 bases, with 5 bases between. The CDR3 sequence is CASSLELGYTF. The DNA of the CDR3 is TGTGCCAGCAGCTTAGAGCTAGGCTACACCTTC.

This clone was detected only a few times. V is TRBV7-9 and J is TRBJ1-2; D ambiguous. Germline lookup yields CDR1 SEHNR and CDR2 FQNEAQ (reference sequence). This CDR3 is built from 16 residues. V was cut by 5 bases and J by 4 bases, with 20 bases left in between. CDR3 coding DNA: TGTGCCAGCAGCCCAGCGGTCGTTGGTCCCCGCTATGGCTACACCTTC. This translates into CASSPAVVGPRYGYTF.

Only a few counts were recorded for this clone. This sequence joins TRBV7-9 and TRBJ1-2; 8 nucleotides match TRBD1. The CDR3 contains 13 residues. In germline, CDR1 is SEHNR, CDR2 FQNEAQ (reference sequence). With V trimmed by 5 bases and J by 8 bases, 7 bases remained unmatched. CDR3 nucleotides: TGTGCCAGCAGCCCAGGACAGGGTCGCGGCTACACCTTC. As protein: CASSPGQGRGYTF. The whole variable domain, remainder taken from reference TRBV7-9 and TRBJ1-2, is DTGVSQNPRHKITKRGQNVTFRCDPISEHNRLYWYRQTLGQGPEFLTYFQNEAQLEKSRLLSDRFSAERPKGSFSTLEIQRTEQGDSAMYLCASSPGQGRGYTFGSGTRLTVV.

The chain combines TRBV12-3 or TRBV12-4 with TRBJ1-1; 10 bases align to TRBD1. The J segment lost 10 bases and the V segment lost 6 bases, leaving 8 bases of the junction unmatched. The CDR3 sequence is 13 residues long. The CDR3: CASRPDRGQRAFF. The CDR3 DNA sequence: TGTGCCAGCAGGCCTGACAGGGGGCAGCGAGCTTTCTTT.

This clone showed up just a few times. This sequence joins TRBV9 and TRBJ1-3; D gene unclear. CDR3 size: 12 residues. The V and J ends lost 5 bases and 0 bases respectively, with 3 bases between them. From germline, CDR1 is SGDLS and CDR2 YYNGEE. CDR3 region: CASRSSGNTIYF. The CDR3 DNA is TGTGCCAGCAGGAGCTCTGGAAACACCATATATTTT.

The chain is built from TRBV20-1 and TRBJ2-2; D remains unclear. Germline assignment: CDR1 DFQATT and CDR2 SNEGSKA (reference sequence). The ends were cut back, 3 bases at V and 0 bases at J, with 11 bases in the middle. This CDR3 is 15 amino acids long. The DNA of the CDR3 is TGCAGTGCTAGTCCACGGAGATCGAACACCGGGGAGCTGTTTTTT. Translating gives CSASPRRSNTGELFF.

V usage is TRBV5-4 and J usage is TRBJ1-2; D is possibly TRBD1 (5 bases). V dropped 3 bases and J dropped 7 bases, with 13 bases sitting between them. The CDR3 has 13 residues. CDR1 and CDR2 (germline): SGHNT, YYREEE (reference sequence). The CDR3 nucleotides read TGTGCCAGCAGCTCGACGGGGGAGGGTGGCTACACCTTC. This encodes CASSSTGEGGYTF. Using reference TRBV5-4 and TRBJ1-2 for the parts outside the CDR3, the full variable domain is ETGVTQSPTHLIKTRGQQVTLRCSSQSGHNTVSWYQQALGQGPQFIFQYYREEENGRGNFPPRFSGLQFPNYSSELNVNALELDDSALYLCASSSTGEGGYTFGSGTRLTVV.

This rearrangement joins TRBV7-8 to TRBJ2-2; 11 bases agree with TRBD2. The CDR3 has 16 amino acids. The germline V gene has CDR1 SGHVS and CDR2 FQNEAQ. Trimming at V came to 5 bases and at J to 7 bases, leaving 9 bases not matched to a gene. The CDR3 protein is CASSRTSGSLGGELFF. Written as DNA, the CDR3 is TGTGCCAGCAGCAGAACTAGCGGGAGTTTAGGCGGGGAGCTGTTTTTT.

This sequence joins TRBV6-2 or TRBV6-3 and TRBJ1-2, with D perhaps TRBD1 (6 bases). Trimming took off 2 bases at V and 6 bases at J, with 7 bases between the two ends. Germline-derived CDR1 and CDR2 are MNHEY and SVGEGT. This CDR3 contains 12 residues. The CDR3 is CASSYAGDGYTF. The CDR3 nucleotides are TGTGCCAGCAGTTACGCAGGGGATGGCTACACCTTC.

The chain is built from TRBV7-9 and TRBJ2-3; 8 nucleotides match TRBD1. V dropped 5 bases and J dropped 1; count of bases not matched to a gene: 8. Germline CDR1 reads SEHNR; CDR2 reads FQNEAQ (reference sequence). CDR3 length: 16 residues. CDR3 in amino acids: CASSPGQGLGTDTQYF. In DNA form, the CDR3 reads TGTGCCAGCAGCCCAGGACAGGGACTGGGCACAGATACGCAGTATTTT.

The chain combines TRBV6-5 with TRBJ1-5; 8 bases line up with TRBD1. Trimming removed 5 bases from V and 6 bases from J; junction bases left unmatched: 6. Germline loops: CDR1 MNHEY, CDR2 SVGAGI. The CDR3 is 14 residues long. The CDR3 nucleotides read TGTGCCAGCAGTCGAGGACAGGGTGGTCAGCCCCAGCATTTT. This translates into CASSRGQGGQPQHF.

In its sample, this clone was seen many times. This sequence joins TRBV5-1 and TRBJ1-2; TRBD1 matches at 9 bases. Unmatched junction bases numbered 7, after V lost 0 bases and J lost 7 bases. In germline, CDR1 is SGHRS, CDR2 YFSETQ. The CDR3 spans 15 residues. CDR3 nucleotides: TGCGCCAGCAGCTTGGTGGGACAGGGTATGGGTGGCTACACCTTC. It specifies CASSLVGQGMGGYTF. Supplemented by reference TRBV5-1 and TRBJ1-2, the full variable domain reads KAGVTQTPRYLIKTRGQQVTLSCSPISGHRSVSWYQQTPGQGLQFLFEYFSETQRNKGNFPGRFSGRQFSNSRSEMNVSTLELGDSALYLCASSLVGQGMGGYTFGSGTRLTVV.

The gene calls are TRBV19 and TRBJ1-2; TRBD1 matches 10 bases. V dropped 7 bases and J dropped 7; count of bases not matched to a gene: 9. Germline loops: CDR1 LNHDA, CDR2 SQIVND (reference sequence). There are 14 residues in the CDR3. CDR3 in DNA: TGTGCCAGTATCCGGGACAGGGGATTTGGTGGCTACACCTTC. Translated: CASIRDRGFGGYTF. Combining the CDR3 with reference TRBV19 and TRBJ1-2 gives the whole variable domain DGGITQSPKYLFRKEGQNVTLSCEQNLNHDAMYWYRQDPGQGLRLIYYSQIVNDFQKGDIAEGYSVSREKKESFPLTVTSAQKNPTAFYLCASIRDRGFGGYTFGSGTRLTVV.

V usage is TRBV5-1 and J usage is TRBJ2-7; 11 nucleotides match TRBD2. Per germline, CDR1 SGHRS and CDR2 YFSETQ. The V segment lost 4 bases and the J segment 5 bases; nucleotides outside the gene matches: 8. CDR3 length equals 15 residues. The CDR3 coding sequence is TGCGCCAGCAGCATAGCGGGGGGGCCCCCCCACGAGCAGTACTTC. It codes for CASSIAGGPPHEQYF.

In DNA, the CDR3 is TGTGCCAGCAGCCAAGGTAGCCAGCGAAACACCATATATTTT. This encodes CASSQGSQRNTIYF. The chain joins TRBV9 to TRBJ1-3; no clear D. Trimming took 4 bases from V and 5 from J, leaving 13 bases between them. The CDR3 has 14 residues. Germline assignment: CDR1 SGDLS and CDR2 YYNGEE.